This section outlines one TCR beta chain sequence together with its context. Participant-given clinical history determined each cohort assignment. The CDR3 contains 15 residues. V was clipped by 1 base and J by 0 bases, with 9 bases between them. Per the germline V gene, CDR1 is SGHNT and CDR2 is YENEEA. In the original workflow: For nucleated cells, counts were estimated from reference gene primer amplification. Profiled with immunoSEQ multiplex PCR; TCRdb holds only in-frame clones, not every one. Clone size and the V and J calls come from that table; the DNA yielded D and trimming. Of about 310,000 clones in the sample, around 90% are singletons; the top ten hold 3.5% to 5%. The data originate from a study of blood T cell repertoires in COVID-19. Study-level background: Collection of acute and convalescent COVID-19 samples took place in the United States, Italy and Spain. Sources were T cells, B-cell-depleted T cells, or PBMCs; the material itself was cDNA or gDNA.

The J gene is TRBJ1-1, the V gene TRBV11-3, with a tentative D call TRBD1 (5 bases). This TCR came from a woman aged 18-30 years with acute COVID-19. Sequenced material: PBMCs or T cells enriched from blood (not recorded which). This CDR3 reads CASSLGGEMNTEAFF. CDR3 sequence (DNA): TGTGCCAGCAGCTTAGGGGGGGAGATGAACACTGAAGCTTTCTTT.